The present T cell receptor (beta chain) was sequenced within a study of beta chain features in type 1 diabetes (dated by TCRdb to the late 2010s). Study-level background: Mean age, gender distribution, total cell number and subset yield did not differ between patients and healthy donors. A total of about 110 million sorted cells were examined across all samples, and the number of cells per subset was strongly correlated with RNA yield. The study compared the TCRB repertoires of sorted circulating CD4+ T cell subsets in recently diagnosed type 1 diabetes patients with those in matched healthy donors. Whereas all 30 or so donors provided naive and central memory subsets, regulatory and stem cell-like memory subsets were isolated from just 8 patients and about 8 healthy donors.

The entire amount of isolated RNA was reverse transcribed using the High Capacity cDNA Reverse Transcription Kit, so the sequenced TCRB transcripts were expressed ones. Naive, central memory and regulatory T cell samples underwent deep immunoSEQ sequencing, averaging about 3.57 million total reads per sample. Sorted cells were lysed in RLT buffer, and RNA was extracted using DNase-treated RNeasy Micro or Mini kits according to cell number. Each cell subset was processed on its own to prevent cross-contamination, while patient and healthy donor samples were processed together. The immunoSEQ multiplex PCR was used to amplify TCRB sequences from cDNA, yielding 87-bp fragments that span the CDR3 region. Sequencing of the amplicons was performed on the Illumina HiSeq platform. The original methods were these. Synthetic template baselines were used to correct PCR bias computationally, reads within Hamming distance 2 were collapsed, and singletons that could not be merged were discarded. By aligning reads against IMGT, V, D and J genes, CDR3 length, and insertions or deletions at six rearrangement sites were assigned. Within each subset, clonotype counts were normalized to sorted cell number, after which true diversity and Gini coefficients were computed with the tcR R package. The overlap coefficient, calculated on TCRB nucleotide sequences, was used to quantify repertoire sharing. The clones in this table, taken by TCRdb from immuneACCESS, are in-frame only. Not every clone is retained; where verified, under half of the shortfall comes from an unresolved V gene, and the cause of the rest is unknown. D and trimming come from the DNA, and the V and J calls and clone size come from that table. In this sample the table shows some 150,000 clones, roughly 11% of which occur a single time. The top ten constitute under 2.5% of the sample.

The germline V gene (reference sequence) specifies LNHDA as CDR1 and SQIVND as CDR2. Clipping removes 6 bases from V and 4 bases from J, with 9 as the unmatched junction base count. From the cysteine through the phenylalanine, the CDR3 covers 15 amino acids. Just the 45-base CDR3 DNA is kept, in frame starting at base 1. From each donor, a single peripheral blood sample of about 110 mL on average was drawn into heparinised tubes. Using a panel that included CD45RO, CCR7, CD25, CD127, CD95 and CD27, naive, central memory, regulatory and stem cell-like memory CD4+ T cells were sorted on a BD FACSAria II. A purity above 98% was achieved for all sorted populations. PBMCs were separated immediately by Lymphoprep density gradient centrifugation and were stained directly, without being cultured. So that batch effects would be minimized, each experiment stained and sorted samples in pairs, pairing one healthy donor with one patient.

The full study reports these points: Because small numbers of individuals were included in the HLA sub-analyses, any influence of HLA type on TCRB rearrangement was left unresolved. Naive, central memory and regulatory TCRB repertoires appeared more similar among patients than among healthy donors. Shorter templates might have been favored by PCR, but patient and control samples were amplified and corrected together, so both groups would have been affected equally by any skew. At VDJ recombination sites, patients with type 1 diabetes made fewer insertions and deleted more nucleotides, a pattern implying thymic rearrangement abnormalities. Type 1 diabetes patients showed a moderate but significant shortening of TCRB CDR3 length in all four CD4+ subsets. Because cDNA was sequenced instead of genomic DNA, highly expressing activated cells could be over-represented, though the groups showed no difference in activation or CD3 levels.

Worth noting for this clone: Its antigen specificity is not known. Base qualities are not provided; no much larger clone lies one nucleotide away.

This TCR was recovered from a man in his late teens or twenties in good health. The sample taken for sequencing was central memory CD4+ T cells from blood. The sequence links TRBV19 to TRBJ2-3, and 8 junction bases match TRBD1. Here the CDR3 is given as CASRPGQGRPDTQYF. In nucleotides, the sequence is TGTGCCAGTAGGCCAGGACAGGGTAGGCCAGATACGCAGTATTTT.